The 4 T cell receptor beta chains presented below share a single source sample, sequenced in a study of T-cell reconstitution after alpha-beta-depleted transplantation in children. Preparation of the TCRbeta library was carried out with unique molecular identifiers. TCRdb reprocessed the PCR reads with MiXCR, giving one entry per CDR3 protein. The data contain about 980,000 distinct CDR3 sequences, roughly 29% of them singletons. This specimen was PBMCs, mostly from graft donor cells, taken 360 days after TCRalphabeta/CD19-depleted stem cell transplant. The receptors come from a boy younger than two who had a stem cell transplant for SCID, so the T cells may come from the graft donor.

This clonotype was observed a handful of times. The chain combines TRBV5-1 with TRBJ2-1, with 8 positions matching TRBD2. After removal of 0 bases from V and 3 bases from J, the junction contained 11 bases not matched to a gene. Germline V CDR1 and CDR2: SGHRS, YFSETQ. The CDR3 has 18 residues. The CDR3 bases are TGCGCCAGCAGCTTGGCCTCAAGGGCGGGGGGCCTCTACAATGAGCAGTTCTTC. It encodes CASSLASRAGGLYNEQFF. The variable domain in full, with the rest retrieved from reference TRBV5-1 and TRBJ2-1, is KAGVTQTPRYLIKTRGQQVTLSCSPISGHRSVSWYQQTPGQGLQFLFEYFSETQRNKGNFPGRFSGRQFSNSRSEMNVSTLELGDSALYLCASSLASRAGGLYNEQFFGPGTRLTVL.

The chain has TRBV13 and TRBJ2-3; maybe TRBD2 (6 bases). CDR1 and CDR2 from the germline V gene are PRHDT and FYEKMQ (reference sequence). Trimming removed 1 base at V and 0 bases at J, with 20 bases between. CDR3 length equals 19 residues. The CDR3 here is CASSLVPPTRGYSTDTQYF. CDR3 nucleotide sequence: TGTGCCAGCAGCTTAGTCCCCCCCACCCGGGGGTATAGCACAGATACGCAGTATTTT.

The chain links TRBV4-3 to TRBJ2-3; D unclear. CDR3 length: 12 amino acids. Deletions cut 5 bases from V and 14 bases from J, with 17 bases between. From germline, CDR1 is LGHNA and CDR2 YSLEER. CDR3 sequence: CASSKYGSRLYF. In DNA form, the CDR3 reads TGCGCCAGCAGCAAATATGGATCACGCCTGTATTTT.

A few counts support this clonotype. The V call is TRBV6-1, the J call TRBJ1-6; TRBD1 matches at 9 bases. The CDR3 has 14 amino acids. The junction had 11 bases not matched to a gene; V was cut back by 6 bases and J by 14 bases. From germline, CDR1 is MNHNS and CDR2 SASEGT. CDR3 region: CASRETGGVLALHF. The DNA of the CDR3 is TGTGCCAGCAGAGAGACAGGGGGTGTATTAGCCCTCCACTTT.